This T cell receptor (beta chain) emerged from a study of beta chain features in type 1 diabetes. Study overall: Age, gender and cell yields were alike across patients and healthy donors. All samples yielded roughly 100 million examined sorted cells. Study-wide findings and caveats: Moderately but significantly shorter TCRB CDR3s were found in Type 1 diabetes patients in all four CD4+ subsets.

Sequencing targeted expressed TCRB transcripts, as all isolated RNA had been reverse transcribed. Clones were read by immunoSEQ multiplex PCR, and TCRdb kept only the in-frame ones, dropping some. The sample holds some 160,000 clones, approximately 8.8% seen once. The single heparinised draw taken from each donor contained roughly 100 mL of blood on average. V shed 1 base and J 6 bases; nucleotides not matched to a gene: 10. Germline CDR1 LGHNA, CDR2 YNFKEQ. The CDR3 runs to 16 residues. With regard to this clone: Its target is unknown.

The clonotype was recovered from a woman in her twenties or thirties with type 1 diabetes. The chain has TRBV4-2 and TRBJ2-3; 7 bases are shared with TRBD2. The sample comprised central memory CD4+ T cells from blood. The CDR3 region is CASSQGGGRIMDTQYF. CDR3 bases: TGTGCCAGCAGCCAAGGGGGGGGACGGATTATGGATACGCAGTATTTT.